Below, 19 T cell receptor beta chains from the same sample are listed, as sequenced in a study of cytomegalovirus exposure and HLA in healthy donors (dated by TCRdb to 2015 to 2018). The library was built by means of the immunoSEQ multiplex PCR assay. For the multiplex PCR, a mixture combining 60 forward primers for TCR Vbeta segments and 13 reverse primers for TCR Jbeta segments was used. Held by TCRdb, this immuneACCESS table contains in-frame sequences only and omits some clones. Under half of the omission traces to an unresolved V gene where checked; the cause of the rest is unknown. Counted in this sample were 100,000 to 150,000 clones; under 90% of them appeared once. The ten largest clonotypes hold about 0.76% of the sample. Sequencing was done on a sample of PBMCs. These receptors all come from a man between 18 and 35 years old in good health and CMV-seronegative.

The chain combines TRBV19 with TRBJ1-5; 8 bases line up with TRBD1. V trimming: 1 base; J trimming: 7 bases; junction bases outside the gene matches: 12. The CDR3 runs to 17 residues. The germline V gene encodes CDR1 LNHDA and CDR2 SQIVND (reference sequence). CDR3 DNA: TGTGCCAGTAGTATAGTTCGTGGGTGGACAGGGCAGCAGCCCCAGCATTTT. Amino acids: CASSIVRGWTGQQPQHF.

The chain recombines TRBV10-1 with TRBJ2-3; TRBD1 aligns across 11 bases. The CDR3 is 15 amino acids. In germline, CDR1 is WNHNN, CDR2 SYGVQD (reference sequence). V dropped 6 bases and J dropped 4; count of bases not matched to a gene: 6. CDR3 bases: TGCGCCAGCAGCCAGGGACAGGGGGTTGCAGATACGCAGTATTTT. Its translation: CASSQGQGVADTQYF.

V and J are TRBV7-3 and TRBJ2-1; D uncertain. Germline CDR1 SGHTA, CDR2 FQGTGA. Trimming removed 0 bases at V and 3 bases at J, with 12 bases between. CDR3 length equals 16 residues. Here the CDR3 DNA reads TGTGCCAGCAGCTTAACCCGACAACCCTTCTACAATGAGCAGTTCTTC. Its translation is CASSLTRQPFYNEQFF.

The chain recombines TRBV27 with TRBJ1-4; possibly TRBD1 for D (6 bases). The V end lost 6 bases, the J end lost 7 bases, and 18 bases lay between the germline ends. CDR3 length: 15 residues. Germline values: CDR1 MNHEY, CDR2 SMNVEV (reference sequence). CDR3 protein: CASRQKQGSGEKLFF. In DNA, the CDR3 is TGTGCCAGCAGACAAAAACAGGGAAGCGGTGAAAAACTGTTTTTT. Looking up the rest from reference TRBV27 and TRBJ1-4 gives the full variable domain: EAQVTQNPRYLITVTGKKLTVTCSQNMNHEYMSWYRQDPGLGLRQIYYSMNVEVTDKGDVPEGYKVSRKEKRNFPLILESPSPNQTSLYFCASRQKQGSGEKLFFGSGTQLSVL.

The chain links TRBV15 to TRBJ1-5; 8 positions match TRBD1. V dropped 2 bases and J dropped 2; count of bases not matched to a gene: 5. The CDR3 runs 16 residues. Germline V gene lookup returns CDR1 LNHNV and CDR2 YYDKDF (reference sequence). The chain's CDR3 is CATSRRGQGGNQPQHF. The CDR3 DNA reads TGTGCCACCAGCAGACGCGGACAGGGAGGCAATCAGCCCCAGCATTTT.

This clone appeared a few times. The J gene is TRBJ1-1, the V gene TRBV30, with D unresolved. Germline V lookup: CDR1 GTSNPN, CDR2 SVGIG (reference sequence). Trimming shortened V by 1 base and J by 1 base, and 4 bases separated the two germline ends. CDR3 length equals 12 residues. For the CDR3, the DNA is TGTGCCTGGAGTGGACAGAACACTGAAGCTTTCTTT. Translating gives CAWSGQNTEAFF.

The chain joins TRBV10-3 to TRBJ1-5, with D possibly TRBD1 on 6 matching bases. The ends were cut back, 0 bases at V and 0 bases at J, with 9 bases in the middle. CDR1 is ENHRY and CDR2 is SYGVKD in the germline V gene. The CDR3 contains 16 residues. The CDR3 nucleotides are TGTGCCATCAGTGAGTCGTACAGGGATAGCAATCAGCCCCAGCATTTT. Translated: CAISESYRDSNQPQHF.

V usage is TRBV5-4 and J usage is TRBJ2-7, with D maybe TRBD1 (7 bases). Per germline, CDR1 SGHNT and CDR2 YYREEE (reference sequence). V was clipped by 5 bases and J by 3 bases, with 12 bases between them. The CDR3 spans 13 residues. CDR3 amino acids: CASSRQGGYEQYF. CDR3 bases: TGTGCCAGCAGTCGACAGGGAGGCTACGAGCAGTACTTC.

The chain links TRBV25-1 to TRBJ1-1; D gene uncertain. Per the germline V gene, CDR1 is MGHDK and CDR2 is SYGVNS. V was cut by 7 bases and J by 0 bases, with 9 bases left in between. The CDR3 sequence is 13 residues long. This CDR3 reads CASTTNMNTEAFF. The CDR3 bases are TGTGCCAGCACCACAAATATGAACACTGAAGCTTTCTTT.

This chain links TRBV6-5 with TRBJ1-2; D is possibly TRBD1 (6 bases). V shed 10 bases and J shed 0 bases, with 9 bases lying between them. Germline V gene lookup returns CDR1 MNHEY and CDR2 SVGAGI. The CDR3 loop spans 12 amino acids. The CDR3 nucleotides read TGTGCCATCGGACAGCCTAACTATGGCTACACCTTC. Translated, it gives CAIGQPNYGYTF.

This clone was counted a single time. The chain joins TRBV19 to TRBJ1-5; no definite D call. This CDR3 has 14 residues. The V and J ends lost 7 bases and 4 bases respectively, with 14 bases between them. The germline gives CDR1 LNHDA, CDR2 SQIVND (reference sequence). CDR3 coding DNA: TGTGCCAGTACCAGCAGGTCTGGAAATCAGCCCCAGCATTTT. Protein product: CASTSRSGNQPQHF.

The chain links TRBV29-1 to TRBJ2-3, with TRBD1 identical over 7 bases. The V segment lost 7 bases and the J segment 0 bases; nucleotides outside the gene matches: 10. The CDR3 sequence is 15 residues long. Per germline, CDR1 SQVTM and CDR2 ANQGSEA. In DNA form, the CDR3 reads TGCAGCGGGAGACAGGGACAACCTAGCACAGATACGCAGTATTTT. Protein sequence: CSGRQGQPSTDTQYF.

The chain links TRBV5-4 to TRBJ1-1; the D gene is possibly TRBD1 (6 bases). The length of the CDR3 is 17 residues. The germline V and J ends were trimmed by 4 bases and 3 bases, with 22 bases remaining between them. Per the germline V gene, CDR1 is SGHNT and CDR2 is YYREEE (reference sequence). CDR3 loop: CASSPRINRVPDTEAFF. The DNA for the CDR3 is TGTGCCAGCAGCCCGCGTATCAACAGGGTGCCGGACACTGAAGCTTTCTTT.

V usage is TRBV9 and J usage is TRBJ1-5; no reliable D call. The CDR3 runs to 17 residues. CDR1 is SGDLS, CDR2 YYNGEE, per germline. V was shortened by 0 bases and J by 6 bases, with 19 bases between the two germline ends. This CDR3 reads CASSVDGSPTDRQPQHF. The CDR3 DNA sequence: TGTGCCAGCAGCGTAGACGGGTCCCCGACTGATCGTCAGCCCCAGCATTTT.

The chain recombines TRBV28 with TRBJ1-2; 7 bases agree with TRBD1. After removal of 5 bases from V and 2 bases from J, the junction contained 11 bases not matched to a gene. Germline assignment: CDR1 MDHEN and CDR2 SYDVKM. The CDR3 is 16 amino acids. The CDR3 spells CASSTLQGFRNYGYTF. The CDR3 nucleotides are TGTGCCAGCAGTACACTACAGGGGTTTCGCAACTATGGCTACACCTTC.

The chain is built from TRBV29-1 and TRBJ1-3; D is ambiguous. The ends were cut back, 0 bases at V and 8 bases at J, with 8 bases in the middle. From germline, CDR1 is SQVTM and CDR2 ANQGSEA. The CDR3 contains 12 residues. This chain's CDR3 is CSVEDPGYTIYF. In nucleotides, the CDR3 is TGCAGCGTTGAAGATCCGGGATACACCATATATTTT.

The sample holds one count of this clone. V usage is TRBV5-1 and J usage is TRBJ2-2; 7 nucleotides agree with TRBD2. The CDR3 totals 16 residues. Trimming cost V 3 bases and J 3 bases; bases outside gene matches: 8. Germline lookup yields CDR1 SGHRS and CDR2 YFSETQ. The CDR3 loop is CASSWTGLPDTGELFF. DNA of the CDR3: TGCGCCAGCAGCTGGACGGGACTACCCGACACCGGGGAGCTGTTTTTT. Drawing the rest from reference TRBV5-1 and TRBJ2-2, the complete variable domain is KAGVTQTPRYLIKTRGQQVTLSCSPISGHRSVSWYQQTPGQGLQFLFEYFSETQRNKGNFPGRFSGRQFSNSRSEMNVSTLELGDSALYLCASSWTGLPDTGELFFGEGSRLTVL.

The chain joins TRBV7-3 to TRBJ2-3, with D possibly being TRBD2 (7 bases). Looked up from germline, CDR1 is SGHTA and CDR2 is FQGTGA. Deletions cut 2 bases from V and 0 bases from J, with 9 bases between. The CDR3 runs 15 residues. CDR3 bases: TGTGCCAGCAGCTTATCGGGGGGCAGCACAGATACGCAGTATTTT. It translates to CASSLSGGSTDTQYF.

The chain carries TRBV13 and TRBJ2-1; maybe TRBD2 (7 bases). The V gene lost 4 bases and the J gene lost 0 bases, with 28 bases spanning the gap. This CDR3 is 21 amino acids long. CDR1 is PRHDT, CDR2 FYEKMQ, per germline (reference sequence). Here the CDR3 reads CASSSAGGRGPIGSSYNEQFF. DNA for the CDR3: TGTGCCAGCAGCTCCGCCGGGGGGCGGGGGCCCATTGGAAGCTCCTACAATGAGCAGTTCTTC.